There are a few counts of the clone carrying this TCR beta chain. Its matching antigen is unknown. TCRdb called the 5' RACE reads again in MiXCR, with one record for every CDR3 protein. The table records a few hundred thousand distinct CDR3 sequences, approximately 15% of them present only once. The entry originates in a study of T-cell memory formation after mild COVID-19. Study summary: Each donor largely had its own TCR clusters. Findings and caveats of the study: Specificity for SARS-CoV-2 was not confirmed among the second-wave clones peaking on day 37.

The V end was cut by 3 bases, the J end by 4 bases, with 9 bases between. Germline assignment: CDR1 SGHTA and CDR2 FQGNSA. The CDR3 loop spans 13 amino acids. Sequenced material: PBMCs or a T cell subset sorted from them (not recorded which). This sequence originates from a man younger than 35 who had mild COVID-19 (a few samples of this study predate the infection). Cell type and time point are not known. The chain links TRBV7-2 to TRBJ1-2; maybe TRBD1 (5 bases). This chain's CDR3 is CASSFQGGYGYTF. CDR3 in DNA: TGTGCCAGCAGCTTCCAGGGTGGCTATGGCTACACCTTC.